This T cell receptor (beta chain) was recorded in a study of OX40 agonist ivuxolimab in advanced cancers. Study at large: The drug used for patients, ivuxolimab, was an agonistic anti-OX40 (CD134) antibody.

Notes on this clone: Its cognate antigen is unknown.

Profiling relied on immunoSEQ multiplex PCR, and the TCRdb table lists in-frame clones only, not all of them. The profile shows 40,000 or so clones, 65% to 85% of them singletons. Germline V gene data show CDR1 as LNHDA and CDR2 as SQIVND (reference sequence). The germline V and J ends were trimmed by 3 bases and 5 bases, with 5 bases remaining between them. There are 12 residues in the CDR3. Whole-study findings and limits: CD8+ T cells showed, on average, more clonal expansion than CD4+ cells.

V and J are TRBV19 and TRBJ1-5, with D uncertain. The sequence was obtained from an adult with an advanced solid tumor such as melanoma, head and neck, liver or kidney cancer. The source material was CD4+ or CD8+ T cells sorted from blood, sampled in a trial of the OX40 agonist ivuxolimab. The DNA for the CDR3 is TGTGCCAGTAGTATGGTCCATCAGCCCCAGCATTTT. Translation: CASSMVHQPQHF.